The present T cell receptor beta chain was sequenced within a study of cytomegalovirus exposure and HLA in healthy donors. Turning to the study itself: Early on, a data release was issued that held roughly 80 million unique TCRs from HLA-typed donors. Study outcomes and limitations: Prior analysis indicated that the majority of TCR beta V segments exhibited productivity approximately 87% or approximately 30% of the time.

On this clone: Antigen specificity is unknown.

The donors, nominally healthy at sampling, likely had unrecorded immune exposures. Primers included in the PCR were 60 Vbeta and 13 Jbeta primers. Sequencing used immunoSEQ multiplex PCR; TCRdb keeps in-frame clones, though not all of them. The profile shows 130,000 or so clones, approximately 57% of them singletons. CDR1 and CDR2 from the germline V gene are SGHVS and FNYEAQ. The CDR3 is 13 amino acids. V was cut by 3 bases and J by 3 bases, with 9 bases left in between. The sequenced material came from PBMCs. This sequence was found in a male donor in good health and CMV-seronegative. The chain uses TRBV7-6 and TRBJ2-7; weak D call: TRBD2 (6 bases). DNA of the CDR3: TGTGCCAGCAGCTTGGGTAGCGGCTACGAGCAGTACTTC. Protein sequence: CASSLGSGYEQYF.